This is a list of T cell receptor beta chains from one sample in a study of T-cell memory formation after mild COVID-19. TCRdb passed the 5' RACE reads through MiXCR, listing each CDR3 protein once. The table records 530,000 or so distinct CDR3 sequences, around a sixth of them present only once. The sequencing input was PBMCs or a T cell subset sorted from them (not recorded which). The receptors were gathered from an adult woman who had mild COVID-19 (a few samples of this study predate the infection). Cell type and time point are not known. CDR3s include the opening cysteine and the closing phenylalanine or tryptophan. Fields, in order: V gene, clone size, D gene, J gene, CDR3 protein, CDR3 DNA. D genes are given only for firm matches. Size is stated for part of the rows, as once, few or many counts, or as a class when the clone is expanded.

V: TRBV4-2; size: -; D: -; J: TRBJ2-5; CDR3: CASSQPTMKTQYF; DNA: TGTGCCAGCAGCCAACCCACCATGAAGACCCAGTACTTC
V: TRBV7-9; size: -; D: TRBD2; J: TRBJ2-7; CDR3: CASSLTSGRGAYEQYF; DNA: TGTGCCAGCAGCCTGACTAGCGGGAGGGGGGCCTACGAGCAGTACTTC
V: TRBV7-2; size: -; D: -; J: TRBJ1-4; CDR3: CASSLTGGPFIEKLFF; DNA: TGTGCCAGCAGCCTCACCGGGGGTCCATTTATAGAAAAACTGTTTTTT
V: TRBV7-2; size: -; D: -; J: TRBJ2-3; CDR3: CASSSFGDGTDTQYF; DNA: TGTGCCAGCAGCTCTTTCGGGGACGGCACAGATACGCAGTATTTT
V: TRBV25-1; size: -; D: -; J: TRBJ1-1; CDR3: CASSEVVGLRAFF; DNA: TGTGCCAGCAGTGAAGTAGTGGGACTAAGGGCTTTCTTT
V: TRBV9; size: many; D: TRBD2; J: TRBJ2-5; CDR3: CASSGGTIPGETQYF; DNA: TGTGCCAGCAGCGGAGGGACTATCCCGGGGGAGACCCAGTACTTC
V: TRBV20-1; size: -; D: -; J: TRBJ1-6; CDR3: CSATPGRIDDSPLHF; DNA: TGCAGTGCTACCCCAGGTCGGATCGACGATTCACCCCTCCACTTT
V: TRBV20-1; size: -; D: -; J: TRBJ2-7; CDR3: CSASPDPGGYEQYF; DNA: TGCAGTGCTAGCCCTGACCCCGGAGGCTACGAGCAGTACTTC
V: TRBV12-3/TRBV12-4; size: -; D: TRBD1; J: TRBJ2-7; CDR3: CASRQGVDEQYF; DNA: TGTGCCAGCAGGCAGGGGGTCGACGAGCAGTACTTC
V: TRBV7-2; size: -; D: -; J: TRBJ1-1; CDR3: CASSLSQGLNTEAFF; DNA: TGTGCCAGCAGCTTATCGCAGGGGTTGAACACTGAAGCTTTCTTT
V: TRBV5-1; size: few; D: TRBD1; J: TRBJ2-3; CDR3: CASSGKTGGYGDTQYF; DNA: TGCGCCAGCAGCGGAAAGACAGGGGGATATGGGGATACGCAGTATTTT
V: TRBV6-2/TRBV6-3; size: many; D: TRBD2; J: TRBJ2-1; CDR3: CASSFIAGPYNEQFF; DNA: TGTGCCAGCAGCTTCATAGCGGGACCCTACAATGAGCAGTTCTTC
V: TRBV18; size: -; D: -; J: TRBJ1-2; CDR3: CASYDPQEGHGYTF; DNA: TGTGCCAGCTACGACCCACAGGAGGGGCATGGCTACACCTTC
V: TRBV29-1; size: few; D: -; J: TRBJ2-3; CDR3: CSAFPRLADTQYF; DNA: TGCAGCGCTTTCCCCCGTCTCGCAGATACGCAGTATTTT
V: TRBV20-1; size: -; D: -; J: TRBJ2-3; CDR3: CSARPGSSTDTQYF; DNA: TGCAGTGCTAGACCGGGTTCTAGCACAGATACGCAGTATTTT
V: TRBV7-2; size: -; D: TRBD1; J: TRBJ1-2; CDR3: CASSVQGAVNYGYTF; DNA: TGTGCCAGCAGCGTACAGGGGGCGGTGAACTATGGCTACACCTTC
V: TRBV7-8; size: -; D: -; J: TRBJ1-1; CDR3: CASSLGTAFTEAFF; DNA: TGTGCCAGCAGCTTAGGGACAGCTTTTACGGAAGCTTTCTTT
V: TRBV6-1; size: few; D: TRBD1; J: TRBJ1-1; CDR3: CASSWGGTAAEAFF; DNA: TGTGCCAGCAGCTGGGGGGGGACAGCCGCTGAAGCTTTCTTT
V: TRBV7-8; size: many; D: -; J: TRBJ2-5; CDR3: CASSLGQKQETQYF; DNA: TGTGCCAGCAGCTTAGGACAAAAACAAGAGACCCAGTACTTC
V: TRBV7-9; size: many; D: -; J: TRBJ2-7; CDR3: CASSKAGPSYEQYF; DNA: TGTGCCAGCAGCAAGGCCGGGCCTTCCTACGAGCAGTACTTC
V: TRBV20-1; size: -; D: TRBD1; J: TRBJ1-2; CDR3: CSANDRVGGYTF; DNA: TGCAGTGCCAACGACAGGGTTGGCGGCTACACCTTC
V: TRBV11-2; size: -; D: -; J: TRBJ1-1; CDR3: CASSLGPVGPNTEAFF; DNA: TGTGCCAGCAGCTTAGGCCCGGTCGGGCCCAACACTGAAGCTTTCTTT
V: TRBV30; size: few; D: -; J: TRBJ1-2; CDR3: CAWSEQGRGYTF; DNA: TGTGCCTGGAGCGAGCAGGGTCGCGGCTACACCTTC
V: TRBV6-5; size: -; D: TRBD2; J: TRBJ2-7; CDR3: CASSSSRDYKTSSYEQYF; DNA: TGTGCCAGCAGTTCCTCACGGGACTATAAGACGAGCTCCTACGAGCAGTACTTC
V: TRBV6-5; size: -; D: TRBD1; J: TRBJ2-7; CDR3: CASSKTPGTGGYEQYF; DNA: TGTGCCAGCAGTAAAACCCCCGGGACAGGGGGCTACGAGCAGTACTTC
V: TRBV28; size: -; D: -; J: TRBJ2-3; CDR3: CASSFILGVSDTDTQYF; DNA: TGTGCCAGCAGTTTTATTTTGGGGGTTTCCGACACAGATACGCAGTATTTT
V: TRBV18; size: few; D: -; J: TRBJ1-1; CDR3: CASSPSWVGRDTEAFF; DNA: TGTGCCAGCTCACCCTCGTGGGTCGGTCGGGACACTGAAGCTTTCTTT